Shown below are 17 T cell receptor beta chains from a single sample sequenced in a study of T cell responses to AZD1222 COVID-19 vaccine. The repertoire was sequenced with immunoSEQ multiplex PCR; TCRdb's copy has only in-frame clones and lacks some. The profile shows roughly 120,000 clones, about 90% of them singletons. Sequenced here: peripheral blood, sampled on day 0 of AZD1222 vaccination. These receptors were collected from an adult in good health.

The chain joins TRBV28 to TRBJ1-4; tentatively, D is TRBD1 (5 bases). V lost 7 bases and J lost 2, with 17 bases in between. CDR1 is MDHEN, CDR2 SYDVKM, per germline. There are 16 residues in the CDR3. CDR3 sequence reads: CASTIQRWGTNEKLFF. The CDR3 coding sequence is TGTGCCAGCACCATACAGAGGTGGGGGACTAATGAAAAACTGTTTTTT.

The count of this clone is one. The chain combines TRBV6-5 with TRBJ1-1; 9 nucleotides align to TRBD1. The V gene's germline CDR1 is MNHEY and CDR2 SVGAGI. V lost 6 bases to trimming and J lost 1 base; unmatched junction nucleotides: 6. The CDR3 has 15 residues. CDR3 in amino acids: CASRFRTGANTEAFF. DNA of the CDR3: TGTGCCAGCAGATTCCGGACAGGGGCGAACACTGAAGCTTTCTTT.

J is TRBJ2-3 and V is TRBV6-5; TRBD2 matches at 8 bases. This CDR3 has 16 amino acids. Germline V gene data show CDR1 as MNHEY and CDR2 as SVGAGI. J lost 5 bases, V lost 6 bases, and 13 bases had no gene match. CDR3 sequence: CASSYLGGVNVDTQYF. The CDR3 DNA follows: TGTGCCAGCAGCTACCTCGGGGGGGTCAACGTAGATACGCAGTATTTT.

The V and J genes are TRBV9 and TRBJ2-2; 8 nucleotides match TRBD2. The germline CDR1 and CDR2 sequences are SGDLS and YYNGEE. V lost 3 bases, J lost 2 bases, and 9 bases stayed unmatched. The CDR3 totals 17 residues. The CDR3 reads CASSGPRGGLNTGELFF. The CDR3 DNA follows: TGTGCCAGCAGCGGACCCCGGGGGGGACTAAACACCGGGGAGCTGTTTTTT.

J is TRBJ1-5 and V is TRBV10-3; a possible D gene is TRBD1 (5 bases). There are 13 residues in the CDR3. The V end lost 6 bases, the J end lost 4 bases, and 10 bases lay between the germline ends. Germline loops: CDR1 ENHRY, CDR2 SYGVKD. In nucleotides, the CDR3 is TGTGCCATCAGCCGGGACGGGAATCAGCCCCAGCATTTT. This sequence encodes CAISRDGNQPQHF.

The chain has TRBV23-1 and TRBJ1-2, with D tentatively TRBD1 (5 bases). TRBV23-1 is an ORF for which the function is uncertain. V was shortened by 0 bases and J by 0 bases, with 17 bases between the two germline ends. This CDR3 is 18 amino acids long. The CDR3 nucleotides read TGCGCCAGCAGTCAATCCAAGGGGACCTTTGGAGCTAACTATGGCTACACCTTC. As protein: CASSQSKGTFGANYGYTF.

The genes are TRBV7-8 and TRBJ2-7; weak D call: TRBD2 (6 bases). Germline lookup yields CDR1 SGHVS and CDR2 FQNEAQ. This CDR3 comprises 13 residues. The V end lost 8 bases, the J end lost 7 bases, and 18 bases lay between the germline ends. This chain's CDR3 is CASGTPSRFEQYF. The CDR3 bases are TGTGCCAGCGGGACTCCTTCGCGGTTTGAGCAGTACTTC. Combining the CDR3 with reference TRBV7-8 and TRBJ2-7 gives the whole variable domain GAGVSQSPRYKVAKRGQDVALRCDPISGHVSLFWYQQALGQGPEFLTYFQNEAQLDKSGLPSDRFFAERPEGSVSTLKIQRTQQEDSAVYLCASGTPSRFEQYFGPGTRLTVT.

CDR3 coding DNA: TGTGCCAGCAGTTCCCTAAGGACACGGTACTACGAGCAGTACTTC. Translation: CASSSLRTRYYEQYF. This chain uses TRBV28 with TRBJ2-7; a possible D gene is TRBD1 (5 bases). Trimming took off 4 bases at V and 3 bases at J, with 16 bases between the two ends. The CDR3 has 15 residues. The germline gives CDR1 MDHEN, CDR2 SYDVKM. Supplemented by reference TRBV28 and TRBJ2-7, the full variable domain reads DVKVTQSSRYLVKRTGEKVFLECVQDMDHENMFWYRQDPGLGLRLIYFSYDVKMKEKGDIPEGYSVSREKKERFSLILESASTNQTSMYLCASSSLRTRYYEQYFGPGTRLTVT.

V usage is TRBV30 and J usage is TRBJ2-2, with D tentatively TRBD1 (6 bases). Trimming removed 2 bases from V and 4 bases from J, with 14 bases in between. CDR1 and CDR2 from the germline V gene are GTSNPN and SVGIG (reference sequence). The CDR3 is 15 residues long. The DNA for the CDR3 is TGTGCCTGGAGTCCCTGGACAGCTGGCACCGGGGAGCTGTTTTTT. Residues: CAWSPWTAGTGELFF.

The chain's CDR3 is CASSVTGYGYTF. CDR3 nucleotide sequence: TGTGCCAGCAGTGTTACGGGGTATGGCTACACCTTC. This sequence joins TRBV25-1 and TRBJ1-2; unclear D gene. The CDR3 is 12 residues long. V lost 4 bases, J lost 5 bases, and 8 bases lay in between. Germline V CDR1 and CDR2: MGHDK, SYGVNS.

A note on this clone: The germline gene is not matched at one end of the junction; a read error may be the cause. This chain links TRBV7-9 with TRBJ2-1; D is perhaps TRBD1 or TRBD2 (5 bases each). The CDR3 runs 18 residues. In germline, CDR1 is SEHNR, CDR2 FQNEAQ (reference sequence). CDR3 bases: TGTGCCAGCAGCGTAGCGCTAGGTACGGGACGTCGGTACAATGAGCAGTTCTTC. Its protein product is CASSVALGTGRRYNEQFF.

CDR3 DNA: TGTGCCAGCAGTCACCGGGACAGTTCGAACGAGCAGTACTTC. Protein sequence: CASSHRDSSNEQYF. The chain recombines TRBV27 with TRBJ2-7; 7 nucleotides line up with TRBD1. The V and J ends lost 5 bases and 5 bases, in that order; junction bases with no gene match: 9. The CDR3 covers 14 residues. From germline, CDR1 is MNHEY and CDR2 SMNVEV (reference sequence).

This chain links TRBV9 with TRBJ2-1; the D gene is possibly TRBD2 (5 bases). The CDR3 loop spans 17 amino acids. The V and J ends lost 1 base and 0 bases respectively, with 14 bases between them. Germline lookup yields CDR1 SGDLS and CDR2 YYNGEE. This CDR3 is CASSVKSGPSSYNEQFF. The CDR3 DNA reads TGTGCCAGCAGCGTAAAGAGCGGTCCCAGCTCCTACAATGAGCAGTTCTTC.

In its sample, this clone was seen once. J is TRBJ2-1 and V is TRBV15; possible D gene TRBD1, 5 bases. Germline CDR1 and CDR2: LNHNV and YYDKDF (reference sequence). Trimming shortened V by 1 base and J by 7 bases, and 14 bases separated the two germline ends. The CDR3 length is 15 residues. The CDR3 sequence: CATSRGTTQQNEQFF. CDR3 sequence (DNA): TGTGCCACCAGCAGAGGGACAACCCAACAGAATGAGCAGTTCTTC.

This clone was found a few times. The chain couples TRBV7-3 to TRBJ2-7, with TRBD1 matching 12 bases. J gave up 6 bases and V 4 bases, and 4 bases lay outside the gene matches. Per the germline V gene, CDR1 is SGHTA and CDR2 is FQGTGA. The CDR3 consists of 14 residues. The CDR3 region is CASSSGQGAGEQYF. The CDR3 bases are TGTGCCAGCAGCTCGGGACAGGGGGCGGGCGAGCAGTACTTC.

The J gene is TRBJ2-1, the V gene TRBV4-1; 10 nucleotides align to TRBD2. CDR1 MGHRA and CDR2 YSYEKL come from the germline V gene. There are 16 residues in the CDR3. Unmatched junction bases numbered 9, after V lost 2 bases and J lost 8 bases. CDR3: CASSQQSLAGVDEQFF. The CDR3 DNA is TGCGCCAGCAGCCAACAGAGTCTAGCGGGAGTGGATGAGCAGTTCTTC.

This sequence joins TRBV2 and TRBJ2-7, with D unclear. The CDR3 loop spans 14 amino acids. Trimming removed 3 bases at V and 4 bases at J, with 13 bases between. Germline CDR1 reads SNHLY; CDR2 reads FYNNEI. CDR3 sequence reads: CASSEIPPSYEQYF. The CDR3 region has the DNA TGTGCCAGCAGTGAGATTCCCCCAAGTTACGAGCAGTACTTC.